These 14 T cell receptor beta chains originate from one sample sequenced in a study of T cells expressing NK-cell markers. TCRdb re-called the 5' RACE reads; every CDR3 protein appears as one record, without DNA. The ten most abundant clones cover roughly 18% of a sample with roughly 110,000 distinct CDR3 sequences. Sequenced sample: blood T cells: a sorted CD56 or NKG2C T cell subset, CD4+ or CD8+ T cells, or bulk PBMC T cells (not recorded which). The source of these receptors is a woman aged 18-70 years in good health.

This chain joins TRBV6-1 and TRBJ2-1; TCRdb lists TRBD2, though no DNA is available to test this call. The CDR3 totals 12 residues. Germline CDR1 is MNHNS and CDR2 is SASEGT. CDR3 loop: CASSSLANEQFF.

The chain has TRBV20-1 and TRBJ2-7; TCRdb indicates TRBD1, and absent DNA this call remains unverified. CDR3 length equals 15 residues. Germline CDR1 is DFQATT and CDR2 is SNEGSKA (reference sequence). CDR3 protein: CSARDLYGHSPEQYF.

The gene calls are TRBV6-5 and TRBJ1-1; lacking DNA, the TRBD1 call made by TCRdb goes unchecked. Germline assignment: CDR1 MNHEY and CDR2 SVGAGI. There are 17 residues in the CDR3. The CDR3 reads CASSYRGTGGYGTEAFF.

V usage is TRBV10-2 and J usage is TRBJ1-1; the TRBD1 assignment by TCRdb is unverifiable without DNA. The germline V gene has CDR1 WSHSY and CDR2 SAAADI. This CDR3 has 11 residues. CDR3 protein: CASGLGQEAFF.

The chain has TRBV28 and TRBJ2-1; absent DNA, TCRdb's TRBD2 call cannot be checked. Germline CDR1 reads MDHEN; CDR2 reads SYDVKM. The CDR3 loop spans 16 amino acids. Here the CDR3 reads CASARASGIAYNEQFF.

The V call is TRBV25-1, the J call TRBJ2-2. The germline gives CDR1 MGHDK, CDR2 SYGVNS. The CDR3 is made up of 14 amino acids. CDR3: CASSDKRNTGELFF.

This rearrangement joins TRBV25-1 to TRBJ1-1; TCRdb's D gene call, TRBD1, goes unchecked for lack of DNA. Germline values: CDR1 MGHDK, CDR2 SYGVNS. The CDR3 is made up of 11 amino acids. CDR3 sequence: CASQGGTEAFF.

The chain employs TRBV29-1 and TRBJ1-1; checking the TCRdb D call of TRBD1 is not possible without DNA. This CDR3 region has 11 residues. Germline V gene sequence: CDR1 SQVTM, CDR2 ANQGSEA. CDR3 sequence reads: CSVTGNTEAFF.

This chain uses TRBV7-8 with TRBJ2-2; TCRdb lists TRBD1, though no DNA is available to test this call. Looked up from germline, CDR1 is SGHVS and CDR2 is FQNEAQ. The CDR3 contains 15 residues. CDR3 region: CASSSTGGLAGELFF.

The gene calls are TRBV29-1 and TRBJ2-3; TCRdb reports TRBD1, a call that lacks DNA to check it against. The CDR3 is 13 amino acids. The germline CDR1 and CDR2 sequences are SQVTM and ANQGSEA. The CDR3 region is CSAGTSSTDTQYF.

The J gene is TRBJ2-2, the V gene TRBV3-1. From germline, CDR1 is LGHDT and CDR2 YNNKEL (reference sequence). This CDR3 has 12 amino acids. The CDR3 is CASSLRNGELFF.

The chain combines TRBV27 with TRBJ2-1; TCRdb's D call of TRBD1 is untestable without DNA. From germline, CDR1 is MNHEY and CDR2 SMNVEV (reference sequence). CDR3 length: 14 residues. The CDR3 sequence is CASSTPGSYNEQFF.

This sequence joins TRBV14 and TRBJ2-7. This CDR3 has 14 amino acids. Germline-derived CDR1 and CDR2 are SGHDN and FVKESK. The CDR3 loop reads CASSQGWGSYEQYF.

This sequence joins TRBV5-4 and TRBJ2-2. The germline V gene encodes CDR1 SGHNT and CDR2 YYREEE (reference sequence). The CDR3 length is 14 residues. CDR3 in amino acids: CASSFGQLTGELFF.